These T cell receptor beta chains were read from a single sample in a study of tumor-infiltrating lymphocytes in primary liver carcinoma. TCRdb redid the calling of the multiplex PCR reads with MiXCR, one entry per CDR3 protein. The profile shows fewer than 350,000 distinct CDR3 sequences, roughly two thirds of them singletons. Specimen: peripheral blood. The receptor set was obtained from a man aged 35 to 55 with primary liver carcinoma and hepatitis B virus infection. Both conserved end residues are part of each CDR3. A D gene is named only where the DNA matches it firmly. Rows give clone size only sometimes, using once, few, many, or a class for an expanded clone.

clone_size,j_call,v_call,d_call,cdr3_aa,cdr3_nt
.,TRBJ2-7,TRBV11-1,TRBD1,CANSRGRDRVYEQYF,TGTGCCAACAGTCGAGGGCGGGACAGGGTCTACGAGCAGTACTTC
many,TRBJ1-3,TRBV10-3,.,CAISESAGAGSGNTIYF,TGTGCCATCAGTGAGTCGGCAGGGGCGGGCTCTGGAAACACCATATATTTT
.,TRBJ2-7,TRBV6-1,.,CGSSDGPYEQYF,TGTGGCAGCAGTGACGGTCCCTACGAGCAGTACTTC
.,TRBJ2-7,TRBV11-2,.,CASNFHFGSYEQYF,TGTGCCAGCAACTTCCATTTCGGATCCTACGAACAGTACTTC
.,TRBJ2-1,TRBV6-6,.,CASSEQGSNEQFF,TGTGCCAGCAGTGAGCAAGGTAGCAATGAGCAGTTCTTC
once,TRBJ2-5,TRBV5-6,TRBD1,CASSLAQGTGGMETQYF,TGTGCCAGCAGCTTGGCGCAAGGGACAGGAGGTATGGAGACCCAGTACTTC
.,TRBJ2-7,TRBV10-1,TRBD2,CASSLGTSGRGSYEQYF,TGCGCCAGCAGTCTCGGGACTAGCGGGAGAGGGTCCTACGAGCAGTACTTC
few,TRBJ1-1,TRBV7-9,.,CASSFSLATEAFF,TGTGCCAGCAGCTTTAGCCTTGCTACTGAAGCTTTCTTT
.,TRBJ2-2,TRBV6-1,.,CASSYENTNAGELFF,TGTGCCAGTAGCTACGAAAATACGAACGCCGGGGAGCTGTTTTTT
.,TRBJ2-1,TRBV5-1,.,CAISLVGSHEQFF,TGCGCCATCAGCTTGGTTGGATCCCATGAGCAGTTCTTC
.,TRBJ2-5,TRBV28,.,CASSPYSGAVQETQYF,TGTGCCAGCAGTCCTTACTCAGGGGCCGTCCAAGAGACCCAGTACTTC
many,TRBJ2-3,TRBV6-1,TRBD1,CASSPRTGRADTQYF,TGTGCCAGCAGTCCCCGGACAGGGCGCGCAGATACGCAGTATTTT
.,TRBJ1-4,TRBV5-1,.,CASRPDGATNEKLFF,TGCGCCAGCAGACCCGACGGCGCAACTAATGAAAAACTGTTTTTT
.,TRBJ2-3,TRBV11-2,TRBD2,CTSSFPLAESTYTQYF,TGTACCAGCAGCTTTCCCCTAGCGGAAAGCACATATACGCAGTATTTT
once,TRBJ2-7,TRBV11-2,.,CANSFTQGLSYEQYF,TGTGCCAACAGTTTCACACAGGGCCTATCCTACGAGCAGTACTTC
few,TRBJ2-5,TRBV6-6,.,CASSSELLWGVQETQYF,TGTGCCAGCAGTTCTGAATTATTGTGGGGGGTCCAAGAGACCCAGTACTTC
.,TRBJ2-7,TRBV4-3,TRBD2,CASSQDPAGGYYEQYF,TGCGCCAGCAGCCAAGATCCAGCGGGAGGATATTACGAGCAGTACTTC
.,TRBJ2-1,TRBV4-2,TRBD2,CASSQERGGRAYNEQFF,TGTGCCAGCAGCCAAGAAAGGGGCGGGAGGGCCTACAATGAGCAGTTCTTC
.,TRBJ2-3,TRBV10-3,.,CTISGEQGGTDTQYF,TGTACCATCAGTGGTGAGCAAGGGGGCACAGATACGCAGTATTTT
few,TRBJ1-1,TRBV6-6,.,CASSYGQGDSDTEAFF,TGTGCCAGCAGTTATGGCCAGGGTGATTCGGACACTGAAGCTTTCTTT
.,TRBJ2-3,TRBV11-2,.,CVNSFIDTRYF,TGTGTCAACAGCTTTATAGATACGCGGTATTTT
.,TRBJ1-2,TRBV12-3/TRBV12-4,TRBD1,CAVTGCAVYGYTF,TGTGCCGTGACAGGGTGCGCCGTCTATGGCTACACCTTC
.,TRBJ2-3,TRBV7-9,.,CASSLRGGDQDTQYF,TGTGCCAGCAGCTTACGAGGAGGGGACCAAGATACGCAGTATTTT
.,TRBJ2-7,TRBV4-1,TRBD2,CVSSQASLAGVYYEQYF,TGCGTCAGCAGCCAAGCTTCACTAGCGGGGGTTTACTACGAGCAGTACTTC
.,TRBJ2-3,TRBV4-1,TRBD2,CASSRGLAGSGTDTQYF,TGCGCCAGCAGCCGGGGACTAGCGGGATCAGGCACAGATACGCAGTATTTT
few,TRBJ2-3,TRBV5-4,TRBD1,CASSSSQGAGTDTQYF,TGTGCCAGCAGCTCAAGTCAGGGGGCAGGGACAGATACGCAGTATTTT
.,TRBJ2-1,TRBV4-3,TRBD2,CARSQDGLAGGHNEQFF,TGCGCCAGGAGCCAAGATGGATTAGCGGGAGGCCACAATGAGCAGTTCTTC
few,TRBJ2-1,TRBV6-2/TRBV6-3,.,CASSLRGGPAGYNGQFF,TGTGCCAGCAGCCTACGTGGGGGACCAGCTGGCTACAATGGGCAGTTCTTC
.,TRBJ2-7,TRBV6-1,.,CVSRTGTHYEQYF,TGTGTCAGCAGAACCGGGACCCACTACGAGCAGTACTTC
.,TRBJ1-1,TRBV28,.,CASSENAVTEAFF,TGTGCCAGCAGTGAAAATGCGGTCACTGAAGCTTTCTTT
.,TRBJ1-6,TRBV11-2,.,CASSRAGLEPTPFHF,TGTGCCAGCAGTAGAGCAGGGTTAGAGCCTACACCCTTCCACTTT
.,TRBJ2-1,TRBV5-4,.,CASRLELYNEQFF,TGTGCCAGCAGATTGGAACTGTACAATGAGCAGTTCTTC
.,TRBJ1-2,TRBV11-2,.,CASSKAGGNYGYTF,TGTGCCAGCAGCAAGGCGGGAGGCAACTATGGCTACACCTTC
.,TRBJ1-1,TRBV4-1,.,CTSSLGQNTEAFF,TGCACCAGCAGCCTTGGACAGAACACTGAAGCTTTCTTT
.,TRBJ2-5,TRBV13,.,CACSLEEGYRTQYF,TGTGCCTGCAGCTTAGAGGAGGGGTACAGGACCCAGTACTTC
many,TRBJ1-1,TRBV6-5,.,CASTSDVTTEAFF,TGTGCCAGCACCTCGGACGTGACCACTGAAGCTTTCTTT
.,TRBJ2-7,TRBV11-2,.,CASSLALLCEHYF,TGTGCCAGCAGCTTGGCCCTCCTCTGCGAGCACTACTTC
.,TRBJ2-1,TRBV5-4,TRBD2,CACSFGGSGQYEQFF,TGTGCCTGCAGCTTTGGCGGGAGCGGCCAATATGAGCAGTTCTTC
.,TRBJ2-1,TRBV10-3,.,CAISARASGKENEQSF,TGTGCCATCAGTGCTCGGGCTAGTGGGAAGGAAAATGAGCAGTCCTTC
.,TRBJ2-5,TRBV14,.,CAGSQGRTVRGETQYF,TGTGCCGGCAGCCAAGGCCGGACCGTAAGGGGGGAGACCCAGTACTTC
many,TRBJ2-7,TRBV6-2/TRBV6-3,TRBD2,CASSPLGLARSYEQYF,TGTGCCAGCAGTCCCCTGGGACTAGCGCGCTCCTACGAGCAGTACTTC
.,TRBJ2-5,TRBV5-1,.,CASSLMGQRVAETQYF,TGCGCCAGCAGCTTGATGGGACAAAGAGTAGCGGAGACCCAGTACTTC
.,TRBJ1-6,TRBV4-2,.,CASSQVGSTDSPPHF,TGTGCCAGCAGCCAAGTTGGCTCCACGGATTCACCTCCCCACTTT
.,TRBJ2-3,TRBV12-5,TRBD2,CVSAVTTSADTQYF,TGTGTTAGTGCGGTCACAACTAGCGCAGATACGCAGTATTTT
.,TRBJ2-1,TRBV11-2,TRBD2,CASSSGGVGGEQFF,TGTGCCAGCAGCTCAGGTGGAGTGGGAGGGGAGCAGTTCTTC
.,TRBJ2-3,TRBV11-2,TRBD2,CTSSLSPGLAGVIDKQYF,TGTACCAGCAGCTTGTCCCCGGGACTAGCGGGAGTGATAGATAAGCAGTATTTT
.,TRBJ1-6,TRBV6-5,.,CASLSGGISSPLHF,TGTGCCAGCCTTTCTGGGGGGATAAGTTCACCCCTCCACTTT
.,TRBJ1-1,TRBV5-6,.,CASNYEGGSAFF,TGTGCCAGCAACTACGAGGGGGGTAGTGCTTTCTTT
few,TRBJ2-7,TRBV6-1,TRBD1,CASGRQGSSYEQYF,TGTGCCAGCGGTCGACAGGGTAGCTCCTACGAGCAGTACTTC
.,TRBJ2-7,TRBV5-6,.,CACSLGYEQYF,TGTGCCTGCAGCTTGGGCTACGAGCAGTACTTC
once,TRBJ2-7,TRBV20-1,TRBD1,CSARAPGQSPYEQYF,TGCAGTGCTAGAGCCCCGGGACAGAGTCCCTACGAGCAGTACTTC
.,TRBJ2-2,TRBV4-1,.,CASSQGGSLNTGELFF,TGCGCCAGCAGCCAAGGCGGGTCTTTGAACACCGGGGAGCTGTTTTTT
.,TRBJ2-3,TRBV7-8,.,CASSLEPNSNQPQYF,TGTGCCAGCAGCTTAGAACCGAATAGCAATCAGCCCCAGTATTTT
few,TRBJ1-1,TRBV7-9,TRBD1,CASSPGTGKGNTEAFF,TGTGCCAGCAGTCCCGGGACAGGGAAGGGGAACACTGAAGCTTTCTTT
.,TRBJ2-7,TRBV12-3/TRBV12-4,.,CASSLAHSSCEQYF,TGTGCCAGCAGTTTAGCGCACTCCTCTTGCGAGCAATACTTC